This T cell receptor (beta chain) was found in a study of shared clonotypes between healthy human individuals. Study-level points and caveats: A small donor pool kept down the genetic and exposure-history diversity that was represented. Memory subsets had estimated richness that was generally smaller than that of naive subsets.

Authors' methods: In the immunoSEQ data, sequences were junction-only and lacked quality scores, so filtering differed. Repertoires were generated with immunoSEQ multiplex PCR, while TCRdb's copy carries only in-frame clones and drops some. That table gives V, J and clone size, and the DNA gave D and trimming. Of over 1.5 million clones listed, 95% to 99% were seen once; the top ten hold around 0.47%. CDR1 and CDR2 from the germline V gene are SGHRS and YFSETQ. V was trimmed by 1 base and J by 4 bases, leaving 8 bases between them. The CDR3 totals 13 residues. A remark on this clone: Its matching antigen is unknown.

A CD45RA+ naive subset and a CD45RA-negative memory subset were split from CD4+ cells. Sample: naive CD4+ T cells sorted from blood. Specified subset: CD45RA+ positively selected. This clonotype was obtained from a man aged 25 to 40 in good health. The rearrangement joins TRBV5-1 to TRBJ1-2, with D unclear. CDR3 bases: TGCGCCAGCAGCTTGTACAGCTTCTATGGCTACACCTTC. This codes for CASSLYSFYGYTF.